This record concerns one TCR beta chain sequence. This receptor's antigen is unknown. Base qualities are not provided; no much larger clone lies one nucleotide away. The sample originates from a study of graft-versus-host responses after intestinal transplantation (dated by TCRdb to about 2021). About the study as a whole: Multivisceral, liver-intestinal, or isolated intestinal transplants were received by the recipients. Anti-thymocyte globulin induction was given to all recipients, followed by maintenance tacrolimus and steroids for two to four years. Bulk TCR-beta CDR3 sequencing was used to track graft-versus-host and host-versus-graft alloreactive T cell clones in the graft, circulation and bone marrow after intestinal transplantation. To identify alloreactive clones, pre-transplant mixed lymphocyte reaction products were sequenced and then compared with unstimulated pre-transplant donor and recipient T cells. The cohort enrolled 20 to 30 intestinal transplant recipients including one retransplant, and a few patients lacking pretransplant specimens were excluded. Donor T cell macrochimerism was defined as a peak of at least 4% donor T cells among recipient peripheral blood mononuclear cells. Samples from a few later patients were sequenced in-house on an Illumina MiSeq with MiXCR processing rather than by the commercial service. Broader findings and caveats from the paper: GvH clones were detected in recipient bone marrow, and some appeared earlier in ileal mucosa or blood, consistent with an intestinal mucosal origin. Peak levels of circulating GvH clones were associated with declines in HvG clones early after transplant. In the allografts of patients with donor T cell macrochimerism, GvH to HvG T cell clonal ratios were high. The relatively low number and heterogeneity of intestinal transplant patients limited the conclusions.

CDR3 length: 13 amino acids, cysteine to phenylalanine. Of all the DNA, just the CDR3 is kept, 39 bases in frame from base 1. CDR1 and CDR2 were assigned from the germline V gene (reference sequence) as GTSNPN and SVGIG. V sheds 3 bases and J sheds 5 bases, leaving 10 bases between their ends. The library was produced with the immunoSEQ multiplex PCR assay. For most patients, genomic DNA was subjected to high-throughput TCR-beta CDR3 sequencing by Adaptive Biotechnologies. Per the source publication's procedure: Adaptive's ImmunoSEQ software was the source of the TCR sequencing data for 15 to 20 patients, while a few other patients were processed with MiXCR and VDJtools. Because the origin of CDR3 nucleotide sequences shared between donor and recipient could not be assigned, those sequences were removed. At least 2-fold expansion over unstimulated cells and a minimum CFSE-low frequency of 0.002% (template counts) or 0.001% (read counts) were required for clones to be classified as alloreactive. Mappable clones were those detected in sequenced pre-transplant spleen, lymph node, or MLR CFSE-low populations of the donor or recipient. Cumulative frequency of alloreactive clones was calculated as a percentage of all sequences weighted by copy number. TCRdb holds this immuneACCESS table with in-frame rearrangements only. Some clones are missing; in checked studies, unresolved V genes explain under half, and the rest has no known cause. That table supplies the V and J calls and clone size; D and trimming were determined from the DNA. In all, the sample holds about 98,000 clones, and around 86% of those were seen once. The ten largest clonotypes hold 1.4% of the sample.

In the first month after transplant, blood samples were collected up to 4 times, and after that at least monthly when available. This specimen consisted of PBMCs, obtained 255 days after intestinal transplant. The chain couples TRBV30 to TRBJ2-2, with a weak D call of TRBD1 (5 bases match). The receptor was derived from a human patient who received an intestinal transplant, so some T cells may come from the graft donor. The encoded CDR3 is CAWSLGHTGELFF. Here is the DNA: TGTGCCTGGAGCCTCGGACATACCGGGGAGCTGTTTTTT.